These T cell receptor beta chains were read from a single sample in a study of blood T cell repertoires in COVID-19. Assay used: immunoSEQ multiplex PCR; TCRdb lists only in-frame clones, some missing. The table shows a few hundred thousand clones, with 85% occurring only once. The specimen sequenced was PBMCs or T cells enriched from blood (not recorded which). Source of these receptors: a woman aged 45-65 years who had recovered from COVID-19. The CDR3 runs from the conserved cysteine through the conserved F or W. The D gene is left open where the match is weak. Not all rows give a size; the values are once, few, many and, for expanded clones, a class.

CASSMLGQPQHF,TGTGCCAGTAGTATGCTCGGTCAGCCCCAGCATTTT,TRBJ1-5,NA,TRBV19,NA
CASSVSSFYQPQHF,TGTGCCAGCAGCGTCTCCTCCTTTTATCAGCCCCAGCATTTT,TRBJ1-5,NA,TRBV9,NA
CASRAGGRSNQPQHF,TGTGCCAGCAGAGCAGGGGGCAGGAGCAATCAGCCCCAGCATTTT,TRBJ1-5,NA,TRBV2,TRBD1
CASSPFSGGYEKLFF,TGCGCCAGCAGCCCTTTTAGCGGGGGTTATGAAAAACTGTTTTTT,TRBJ1-4,NA,TRBV5-1,NA
CASSWGRTGNTGELFF,TGTGCCAGCAGCTGGGGTAGGACAGGGAACACCGGGGAGCTGTTTTTT,TRBJ2-2,NA,TRBV7-8,TRBD1
CASSPRRLAGGPSPTDTQYF,TGTGCCAGCTCACCACGGCGGCTAGCGGGGGGGCCGTCCCCGACAGATACGCAGTATTTT,TRBJ2-3,NA,TRBV18,TRBD2
CASSLVPGEKLFF,TGCGCCAGCAGCTTGGTTCCGGGGGAAAAACTGTTTTTT,TRBJ1-4,NA,TRBV5-1,NA
CASSRQGGFDSNQPQHF,TGTGCCAGCAGCCGACAGGGGGGTTTCGATAGCAATCAGCCCCAGCATTTT,TRBJ1-5,NA,TRBV7-6,TRBD1
CATSSLDRVFSYEQYF,TGTGCCACCAGCAGCCTGGACAGGGTCTTCTCCTACGAGCAGTACTTC,TRBJ2-7,NA,TRBV15,TRBD1
CATSRDRPPTGGELFF,TGTGCCACCAGCAGAGATCGGCCGCCGACGGGCGGGGAGCTGTTTTTT,TRBJ2-2,NA,TRBV15,NA
CASSLGDYRARTEAFF,TGCGCCAGCAGCTTGGGGGATTACAGGGCCCGGACTGAAGCTTTCTTT,TRBJ1-1,NA,TRBV5-1,NA
CASMLRDRGNTIYF,TGTGCCAGCATGCTCCGGGACAGGGGAAACACCATATATTTT,TRBJ1-3,NA,TRBV11-2,TRBD1
CAWSVGQGGNTIYF,TGTGCCTGGAGCGTCGGACAGGGGGGAAACACCATATATTTT,TRBJ1-3,NA,TRBV30,TRBD1
CASSQSRGLNQPQHF,TGTGCCAGCAGCCAGAGCAGGGGGCTTAATCAGCCCCAGCATTTT,TRBJ1-5,NA,TRBV7-9,TRBD1
CASSKNRDRPYEQYF,TGTGCCAGCAGTAAAAACCGGGACAGACCCTACGAGCAGTACTTC,TRBJ2-7,once,TRBV9,TRBD1
CASSQMGAGLTEQYF,TGTGCCAGCAGCCAAATGGGGGCAGGGTTGACCGAGCAGTACTTC,TRBJ2-7,once,TRBV14,NA
CASSYSPGSTTEAFF,TGTGCCAGCAGTTACTCGCCAGGGTCCACGACTGAAGCTTTCTTT,TRBJ1-1,NA,TRBV6-2/TRBV6-3,NA
CASSLGTGVQETQYF,TGTGCCAGCAGCCTCGGGACAGGGGTCCAAGAGACCCAGTACTTC,TRBJ2-5,NA,TRBV7-2,TRBD1
CASSEGRGNEKLFF,TGTGCCAGCAGTGAAGGGCGGGGGAATGAAAAACTGTTTTTT,TRBJ1-4,NA,TRBV2,NA
CATSDPGQNYNEQFF,TGTGCCACCAGTGACCCAGGACAAAACTACAATGAGCAGTTCTTC,TRBJ2-1,NA,TRBV24-1,NA
CASSLQGRNTEAFF,TGCGCCAGCAGCTTACAGGGGAGGAACACTGAAGCTTTCTTT,TRBJ1-1,NA,TRBV5-1,TRBD1
CASSAQGQGVDRGETQYF,TGTGCCAGCAGCGCCCAAGGACAGGGGGTGGACAGGGGAGAGACCCAGTACTTC,TRBJ2-5,few,TRBV4-2,TRBD1
CASSIAGTYEQYF,TGTGCCAGCAGCATTGCGGGAACCTACGAGCAGTACTTC,TRBJ2-7,once,TRBV21-1,NA
CASSPQGPGYEQYF,TGTGCCAGCAGTCCACAGGGGCCCGGCTACGAGCAGTACTTC,TRBJ2-7,NA,TRBV14,TRBD1
CASSQEAPSWAGSNNEQFF,TGCGCCAGCAGCCAAGAAGCCCCTTCGTGGGCAGGCTCTAACAATGAGCAGTTCTTC,TRBJ2-1,NA,TRBV4-3,NA
CASSSSPNAAGELFF,TGTGCCAGCAGCTCGTCCCCTAATGCGGCCGGGGAGCTGTTTTTT,TRBJ2-2,NA,TRBV7-3,NA
CASSLWRGRENYGYTF,TGTGCCAGTAGCTTATGGAGAGGCAGAGAAAACTATGGCTACACCTTC,TRBJ1-2,NA,TRBV19,NA
CASSYATGRVNYGYTF,TGTGCCAGCAGTTACGCGACAGGCAGAGTTAACTATGGCTACACCTTC,TRBJ1-2,NA,TRBV6-5,NA
CATSRDTGETDTQYF,TGTGCCACCAGCAGAGACACAGGGGAAACAGATACGCAGTATTTT,TRBJ2-3,NA,TRBV15,TRBD1
CASSLDSFMNTEAFF,TGTGCCAGCAGCCTCGACAGCTTCATGAACACTGAAGCTTTCTTT,TRBJ1-1,NA,TRBV7-8,NA
CASSPLEAHTGELFF,TGTGCCAGCTCACCCTTAGAGGCTCACACCGGGGAGCTGTTTTTT,TRBJ2-2,NA,TRBV18,NA
CASSLIGIDNEKLFF,TGCGCCAGCAGCCTGATCGGGATCGATAATGAAAAACTGTTTTTT,TRBJ1-4,NA,TRBV5-1,NA
CASSETAGGPREQYF,TGTGCCAGCAGTGAAACTGCGGGAGGGCCCCGTGAGCAGTACTTC,TRBJ2-7,NA,TRBV6-1,TRBD2
CASSPGGKETQYF,TGTGCCAGCTCCCCGGGAGGCAAAGAGACCCAGTACTTC,TRBJ2-5,NA,TRBV18,TRBD2
CATSDPQGRRGHEQYF,TGTGCCACCAGTGACCCTCAGGGGCGCAGGGGTCACGAGCAGTACTTC,TRBJ2-7,NA,TRBV24-1,NA
CASSLGRQISYNSPLHF,TGTGCCAGCAGCTTAGGCAGACAAATTAGTTATAATTCACCCCTCCACTTT,TRBJ1-6,once,TRBV7-8,NA
CASSSQGIRSGNTIYF,TGTGCCAGCAGCTCGCAGGGGATTCGTTCTGGAAACACCATATATTTT,TRBJ1-3,NA,TRBV7-9,NA
CASRREGNTGELFF,TGTGCCAGCCGAAGGGAGGGCAACACCGGGGAGCTGTTTTTT,TRBJ2-2,NA,TRBV2,TRBD2
CASRPSSGETQYF,TGTGCCAGCAGACCTTCTAGCGGGGAGACCCAGTACTTC,TRBJ2-5,NA,TRBV6-6,TRBD2
CASSEGTGPRRTLYEQYF,TGTGCCAGCAGTGAAGGGACAGGGCCCCGTCGAACCTTGTACGAGCAGTACTTC,TRBJ2-7,once,TRBV6-1,TRBD1
CASRDRQGKETQYF,TGTGCCAGCAGAGACCGACAGGGGAAAGAGACCCAGTACTTC,TRBJ2-5,NA,TRBV2,TRBD1
CASSLGTVKSPLHF,TGTGCCAGCAGCCTCGGGACAGTCAAGTCACCCCTCCACTTT,TRBJ1-6,NA,TRBV3-1/TRBV3-2,TRBD1
CASSQEISGFTDTQYF,TGCGCCAGCAGCCAAGAAATATCGGGGTTCACAGATACGCAGTATTTT,TRBJ2-3,NA,TRBV4-1,NA
CASSLAFGRGTDTQYF,TGTGCCAGCAGCTTAGCCTTTGGGCGGGGGACAGATACGCAGTATTTT,TRBJ2-3,NA,TRBV11-3,TRBD2
CASSMLAGGPQTQYF,TGTGCCAGTAGTATGCTAGCGGGAGGGCCCCAGACCCAGTACTTC,TRBJ2-5,NA,TRBV19,TRBD2
CATSETQGEVETQYF,TGTGCCACCAGTGAGACCCAGGGGGAAGTGGAGACCCAGTACTTC,TRBJ2-5,NA,TRBV24-1,TRBD1
CASSSQEDNEKLFF,TGTGCCAGCAGCTCACAGGAAGATAATGAAAAACTGTTTTTT,TRBJ1-4,few,TRBV7-9,NA
CASSRDRGPAEAFF,TGTGCCAGCAGCCGGGACAGGGGGCCCGCTGAAGCTTTCTTT,TRBJ1-1,NA,TRBV7-8,TRBD1
CASRPGQVVFHF,TGTGCCAGCAGGCCGGGACAGGTGGTATTCCACTTT,TRBJ1-6,NA,TRBV28,TRBD1
CSVPGTTIYGYTF,TGCAGCGTCCCAGGGACAACTATTTATGGCTACACCTTC,TRBJ1-2,NA,TRBV29-1,NA
CASSPKTTSQETQYF,TGTGCCAGCAGCCCCAAGACTACCTCCCAAGAGACCCAGTACTTC,TRBJ2-5,NA,TRBV7-6,NA
CASSFSSGSNEQFF,TGTGCCAGCAGCTTTTCTAGCGGGAGCAATGAGCAGTTCTTC,TRBJ2-1,NA,TRBV7-2,TRBD2